This section outlines one T cell receptor (beta chain) sequence together with its context. The antigen remains undetermined. Germline CDR1 and CDR2: ENHRY and SYGVKD. Trimming took 8 bases from V and 6 from J; bases not matched to a gene: 7. The CDR3 sequence is 14 residues long. Time point reported: newly diagnosed GD, antithyroid drugs for less than 3 months. The TCR library used RNA extracted from PBMCs. Into tubes containing EDTA, approximately 8.9 milliliters of peripheral blood were drawn. These data are taken from a study of regulatory T cells in long-lasting Graves disease. Study-wide results and limits: Persistent disease exhibited a predilection for TRBV28, TRBJ1-2 and TRBJ2-5.

Building of the TCR beta libraries involved iRepertoire HTBI primers and Arm-PCR of CDR3 regions. MiXCR, applied by TCRdb to the multiplex PCR reads, yields one record per CDR3 protein. The sample consists of around 250,000 distinct CDR3 sequences, 20% to 25% of them appearing once. The sequence was obtained from a female donor with Graves disease. Specimen: peripheral blood mononuclear cells (PBMCs), collected at new diagnosis, from a patient treated with antithyroid drugs. The chain uses TRBV10-3 and TRBJ2-2; TRBD1 agrees at 9 bases. The CDR3 protein is CAISGQGRPGELFF. CDR3 nucleotides: TGTGCCATCTCTGGACAGGGGCGGCCCGGGGAGCTGTTTTTT.